The 3 T cell receptor beta chains listed next were all sequenced from one sample in a study of T cell responses to AZD1222 COVID-19 vaccine. TCRdb's table, derived via immunoSEQ multiplex PCR, lists solely in-frame clones and lacks some. The table has 90,000 to 120,000 clones, about nine tenths seen once. The sample was peripheral blood, taken on day 0 of AZD1222 vaccination. The receptors were sampled from an adult in good health.

The rearrangement links TRBV18 to TRBJ2-1, with 7 bases aligning to TRBD1. The V segment lost 3 bases and the J segment 2 bases; nucleotides outside the gene matches: 4. CDR1 and CDR2 (germline): KGHSH, LQKENI. There are 15 residues in the CDR3. The CDR3 region is CASSPPGTAYNEQFF. DNA of the CDR3: TGTGCCAGCTCACCTCCTGGGACAGCCTACAATGAGCAGTTCTTC.

The CDR3 is CASSLGDGYEQYF. CDR3 coding DNA: TGTGCCAGCAGTTTAGGGGACGGCTACGAGCAGTACTTC. V and J are TRBV27 and TRBJ2-7, with D perhaps given as TRBD1 or TRBD2 (5 bases each). V was trimmed by 2 bases and J by 3 bases, leaving 8 bases between them. The CDR3 length is 13 residues. CDR1 is MNHEY and CDR2 is SMNVEV in the germline V gene (reference sequence).

The chain recombines TRBV19 with TRBJ2-1; D might be TRBD2 (5 bases). The V end lost 6 bases, the J end lost 6 bases, and 21 bases lay between the germline ends. Germline V CDR1 and CDR2: LNHDA, SQIVND (reference sequence). The CDR3 totals 16 residues. The CDR3, as DNA: TGTGCCAGTAGCCCCCGGCCGGGAATTGGGCCCAATGAGCAGTTCTTC. Its translation is CASSPRPGIGPNEQFF. Together with reference TRBV19 and TRBJ2-1, the CDR3 gives the full variable domain: DGGITQSPKYLFRKEGQNVTLSCEQNLNHDAMYWYRQDPGQGLRLIYYSQIVNDFQKGDIAEGYSVSREKKESFPLTVTSAQKNPTAFYLCASSPRPGIGPNEQFFGPGTRLTVL.